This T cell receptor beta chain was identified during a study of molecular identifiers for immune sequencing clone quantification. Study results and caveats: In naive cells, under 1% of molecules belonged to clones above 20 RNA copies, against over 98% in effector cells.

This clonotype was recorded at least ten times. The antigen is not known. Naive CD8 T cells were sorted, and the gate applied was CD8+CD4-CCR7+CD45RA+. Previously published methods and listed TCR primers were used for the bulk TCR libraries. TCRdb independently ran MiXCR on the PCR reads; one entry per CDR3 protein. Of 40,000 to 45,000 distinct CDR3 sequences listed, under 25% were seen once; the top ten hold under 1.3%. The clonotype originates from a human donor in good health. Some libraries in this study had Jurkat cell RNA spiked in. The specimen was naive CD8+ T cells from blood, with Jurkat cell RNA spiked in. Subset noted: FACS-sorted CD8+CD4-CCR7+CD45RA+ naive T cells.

The CDR3 DNA is TGTGCCAGCAGCCAGGAGTGGGGAGATACGCAGTATTTT. It specifies CASSQEWGDTQYF. V is TRBV11-3 and J is TRBJ2-3, with no clear D. Trimming took 5 bases from V and 5 from J, leaving 11 bases between them. Per germline, CDR1 SGHNT and CDR2 YENEEA. This CDR3 is 13 amino acids long.